The source of this T cell receptor (beta chain) is a study of circulating CD8 cells and anti-PD-1 response in melanoma. Study as a whole: Patients received intravenous nivolumab, 3 mg/kg, every 2 weeks. Responders had complete or partial responses; non-responders had stable or progressive disease.

Whole-study findings and limits: At M1, fewer than 8% of TRB clonotypes appeared in multiple subsets. Replicates were generally not done for experiments.

Live CD3+CD8+TCRalphabeta+ cells were sorted into four subsets by PD-1 and/or TIGIT. The QIAseq Immune Repertoire TCR panel built the libraries from about 14 ng of total RNA. MiXCR was run by TCRdb on the reads, yielding one entry per CDR3 protein. In the table there are 720 or so distinct CDR3 sequences, roughly a tenth of which are singletons. Notes on this clonotype: The target antigen is unknown.

The trim removed 0 bases at V and 4 bases at J, leaving 6 bases unmatched. Germline-derived CDR1 and CDR2 are DFQATT and SNEGSKA (reference sequence). The CDR3 length is 15 residues. This TCR derives from a human donor with melanoma. J is TRBJ2-1 and V is TRBV20-1, with TRBD1 identical over 7 bases. This sample comprised CD8+ T cells from PBMCs, obtained at baseline or after one month of anti-PD-1 therapy (not recorded which). In DNA, the CDR3 is TGCAGTGCTAGAGATCCGGGACAGCTATACAATGAGCAGTTCTTC. It codes for CSARDPGQLYNEQFF.